This is a list of T cell receptor beta chains from one sample in a study of OX40 agonist ivuxolimab in advanced cancers. Profiling relied on immunoSEQ multiplex PCR, and the TCRdb table lists in-frame clones only, not all of them. The data contain around 64,000 clones, 84% of them singletons. The material was CD4+ or CD8+ T cells sorted from blood, obtained in a trial of the OX40 agonist ivuxolimab. The receptors were sampled from an adult with an advanced solid tumor such as melanoma, head and neck, liver or kidney cancer. Each CDR3 is given with its conserved first and last residue. The D gene is left open where the match is weak. Rows give clone size only sometimes, using once, few, many, or a class for an expanded clone.

.	TRBV29-1	TRBJ2-2	.	CSVDFGETGELFF	TGCAGCGTTGATTTTGGAGAGACCGGGGAGCTGTTTTTT
.	TRBV7-6	TRBJ1-5	.	CASSAVNQPQHF	TGTGCCAGCTCGGCAGTAAATCAGCCCCAGCATTTT
.	TRBV28	TRBJ1-4	.	CASSFGGTNEKLFF	TGTGCCAGCAGTTTCGGGGGCACTAATGAAAAACTGTTTTTT
.	TRBV30	TRBJ1-2	.	CAWNPGNYGYTF	TGTGCCTGGAACCCAGGGAACTATGGCTACACCTTC
.	TRBV2	TRBJ2-7	.	CASSEVGNQQYF	TGTGCCAGCAGTGAAGTAGGGAACCAGCAGTACTTC
.	TRBV27	TRBJ2-7	.	CASSPRPHKGEQYF	TGTGCCAGCAGTCCCCGTCCCCACAAAGGCGAGCAGTACTTC
once	TRBV4-3	TRBJ1-1	.	CASSQGVAARTEAFF	TGCGCCAGCAGCCAAGGGGTAGCGGCGAGGACTGAAGCTTTCTTT
.	TRBV29-1	TRBJ1-2	.	CSVGGYTF	TGCAGCGTTGGGGGCTACACCTTC
.	TRBV9	TRBJ2-1	TRBD2	CASSGAGDSYNEQFF	TGTGCCAGCAGCGGAGCGGGGGACTCCTACAATGAGCAGTTCTTC
.	TRBV6-6	TRBJ2-7	.	CASSDDMLLTYEQYF	TGTGCCAGCAGTGACGACATGCTACTAACCTACGAGCAGTACTTC
.	TRBV19	TRBJ1-5	.	CASSMGGLQPQHF	TGTGCCAGTAGTATGGGGGGATTACAGCCCCAGCATTTT
.	TRBV4-2	TRBJ2-2	TRBD2	CASKGVAGGSGELFF	TGTGCCAGCAAAGGGGTAGCGGGGGGGTCCGGGGAGCTGTTTTTT
once	TRBV19	TRBJ1-3	.	CASSERTGTGNTIYF	TGTGCCAGTAGCGAAAGAACAGGGACTGGAAACACCATATATTTT
.	TRBV4-2	TRBJ1-3	.	CASSLRVKLSGNTIYF	TGTGCCAGCAGCTTGAGGGTTAAACTCTCTGGAAACACCATATATTTT
.	TRBV6-4	TRBJ1-5	.	CASSPVDRRNQPQHF	TGTGCCAGCAGCCCTGTCGACCGGCGCAATCAGCCCCAGCATTTT
once	TRBV7-3	TRBJ2-7	TRBD1	CASSLTGPGGFYEQYF	TGTGCCAGCAGCTTAACTGGGCCAGGGGGATTCTACGAGCAGTACTTC
.	TRBV18	TRBJ2-6	TRBD1	CASSPPGQGVAGANVLTF	TGTGCCAGCTCACCTCCGGGACAGGGAGTGGCTGGGGCCAACGTCCTGACTTTC
.	TRBV5-1	TRBJ1-1	.	CASSLVGEGTEAFF	TGCGCCAGCAGCTTGGTGGGGGAAGGGACTGAAGCTTTCTTT
.	TRBV5-4	TRBJ2-5	TRBD2	CASSLVRGRGQETQYF	TGTGCCAGCAGTCTGGTCCGCGGGAGGGGCCAAGAGACCCAGTACTTC
.	TRBV11-3	TRBJ2-7	TRBD2	CASTDGLAGRAYEQYF	TGTGCCAGCACCGACGGACTAGCGGGAAGAGCCTACGAGCAGTACTTC
.	TRBV28	TRBJ1-6	TRBD1	CAERRDRGSPLHF	TGTGCCGAGCGCCGGGACAGGGGATCACCCCTCCACTTT
.	TRBV27	TRBJ2-2	TRBD1	CASSWDSTANTGELFF	TGTGCCAGCAGCTGGGACAGCACTGCGAACACCGGGGAGCTGTTTTTT
few	TRBV18	TRBJ2-3	.	CASSPLGAPRPDTQYF	TGTGCCAGCTCACCCCTTGGGGCCCCTCGCCCGGATACGCAGTATTTT
.	TRBV4-1	TRBJ2-1	TRBD2	CASSHFPLEAGGRYNEQFF	TGCGCCAGCAGCCACTTTCCTCTTGAAGCGGGGGGACGATACAATGAGCAGTTCTTC
.	TRBV9	TRBJ2-7	TRBD2	CASSAGGAGEQYF	TGTGCCAGCAGCGCCGGGGGAGCGGGAGAGCAGTACTTC
once	TRBV29-1	TRBJ2-1	.	CSVDSGSASSYNEQFF	TGCAGCGTTGACAGTGGGAGTGCTAGCTCCTACAATGAGCAGTTCTTC
.	TRBV5-8	TRBJ1-5	.	CASSPGEGGFNQPQHF	TGTGCCAGCAGCCCCGGTGAGGGGGGTTTCAATCAGCCCCAGCATTTT
.	TRBV2	TRBJ1-5	.	CASSDVGEDQPQHF	TGTGCCAGCAGTGATGTGGGAGAGGATCAGCCCCAGCATTTT
.	TRBV9	TRBJ2-1	.	CASSVRDNEQFF	TGTGCCAGCAGTGTACGGGACAATGAGCAGTTCTTC
.	TRBV5-5	TRBJ2-3	TRBD2	CASSLGVAGESTDTQYF	TGTGCCAGCAGCTTGGGGGTAGCGGGGGAAAGCACAGATACGCAGTATTTT
.	TRBV4-2	TRBJ2-7	TRBD2	CASSKAGGSYEQYF	TGTGCCAGCAGCAAAGCGGGAGGATCTTACGAGCAGTACTTC
.	TRBV27	TRBJ2-3	.	CASSFRGYTDTQYF	TGTGCCAGCAGTTTTAGGGGTTACACAGATACGCAGTATTTT
.	TRBV11-1	TRBJ2-6	TRBD1	CASSQGQFSGANVLTF	TGTGCCAGCAGCCAGGGACAGTTCTCTGGGGCCAACGTCCTGACTTTC
.	TRBV28	TRBJ2-7	TRBD1	CASSWGTASYEQYF	TGTGCCAGCAGTTGGGGGACAGCCTCCTACGAGCAGTACTTC
.	TRBV12-5	TRBJ2-7	TRBD2	CASDGRDYSYEQYF	TGTGCTAGTGACGGTAGGGACTACTCCTACGAGCAGTACTTC
.	TRBV30	TRBJ2-3	TRBD2	CAWSRGRVSDTQYF	TGTGCCTGGAGTCGCGGGAGAGTCTCAGATACGCAGTATTTT
.	TRBV15	TRBJ2-1	TRBD1	CATSRTGETDEQFF	TGTGCCACCAGCAGGACAGGGGAGACTGATGAGCAGTTCTTC
.	TRBV18	TRBJ1-1	TRBD1	CASSLTTGVGVTEAFF	TGTGCCAGCTCACTTACAACAGGGGTTGGAGTGACTGAAGCTTTCTTT
.	TRBV18	TRBJ2-3	.	CASSPPGGTDTQYF	TGTGCCAGCTCACCACCGGGCGGCACAGATACGCAGTATTTT
few	TRBV5-1	TRBJ2-3	TRBD2	CASSPSGGRGTDTQYF	TGCGCCAGCAGCCCGAGCGGGGGGCGGGGCACAGATACGCAGTATTTT
.	TRBV5-8	TRBJ1-5	TRBD1	CASSFDREYQPQHF	TGTGCCAGCAGCTTTGACAGGGAATATCAGCCCCAGCATTTT
.	TRBV11-3	TRBJ2-3	.	CASSSYTDTQYF	TGTGCCAGCAGCTCGTACACAGATACGCAGTATTTT
few	TRBV2	TRBJ1-6	.	CASSDRPGGNSPLHF	TGTGCCAGCAGTGACAGGCCCGGGGGAAATTCACCCCTCCACTTT
.	TRBV18	TRBJ1-2	.	CASSLSNRGHTF	TGTGCCAGCTCACTCTCGAATCGGGGGCACACCTTC
once	TRBV11-2	TRBJ2-3	.	CASSGRERSTDTQYF	TGTGCCAGCAGCGGAAGGGAGCGGAGCACAGATACGCAGTATTTT
.	TRBV4-1	TRBJ2-7	.	CASSQADGFHEQYF	TGCGCCAGCAGCCAAGCCGACGGGTTTCACGAGCAGTACTTC
.	TRBV7-9	TRBJ1-1	.	CASSPQLNTEAFF	TGTGCCAGCAGTCCTCAATTGAACACTGAAGCTTTCTTT
.	TRBV4-3	TRBJ2-2	.	CASSQAPYATGGGGDTGELFF	TGCGCCAGCAGCCAAGCCCCCTACGCGACAGGGGGCGGGGGGGACACCGGGGAGCTGTTTTTT
.	TRBV19	TRBJ2-7	.	CASSIGREIRPAYEQYF	TGTGCCAGTAGTATCGGAAGGGAAATTCGTCCAGCCTACGAGCAGTACTTC
.	TRBV4-1	TRBJ2-3	TRBD2	CASSPLASYTDTQYF	TGCGCCAGCAGCCCACTAGCGTCCTACACAGATACGCAGTATTTT
.	TRBV29-1	TRBJ2-5	TRBD2	CSAKRGTQETQYF	TGCAGCGCCAAGCGGGGGACCCAAGAGACCCAGTACTTC
.	TRBV11-2	TRBJ2-2	.	CASSLDERQVNTGELFF	TGTGCCAGCAGCTTAGATGAGCGGCAGGTGAACACCGGGGAGCTGTTTTTT
.	TRBV11-3	TRBJ2-1	TRBD2	CASSLGRGLAGDEQFF	TGTGCCAGCAGCTTAGGGAGGGGGCTAGCGGGAGATGAGCAGTTCTTC
.	TRBV2	TRBJ1-1	.	CASSEVGAVNTEAFF	TGTGCCAGCAGTGAAGTAGGAGCGGTTAATACTGAAGCTTTCTTT
.	TRBV28	TRBJ2-3	.	CASSHRDESADTQYF	TGTGCCAGCAGCCACAGGGACGAGTCGGCAGATACGCAGTATTTT